This record looks at one TCR beta chain sequence and its context. There are 15 residues in the CDR3. Between the trimmed V and J ends, which lost 6 bases and 0 bases, there was a span of 11 bases. Germline-derived CDR1 and CDR2 are SNHLY and FYNNEI. The data were obtained in a study of shared clonotypes between healthy human individuals. Here immunoSEQ multiplex PCR was the method, and the copy in TCRdb shows in-frame clones only, minus some. The data show approximately 2,300,000 clones, with around 90% seen just once and approximately 0.39% held by the top ten. This sequence originates from a young man in good health. Some clones in this sample may be carry-over from other donors' samples. The J gene is TRBJ2-2, the V gene TRBV2, with D hard to call. Sequenced: naive CD4+ T cells from PBMCs. Subset noted: CD45RA+ positively selected. CDR3 amino acids: CASRRAPSNTGELFF. CDR3 DNA: TGTGCCAGCAGGCGAGCACCTTCGAACACCGGGGAGCTGTTTTTT.